The 15 T cell receptor beta chains below all came from one sample that was sequenced in a study of circulating and synovial CD4+ cells in juvenile arthritis. Measured with immunoSEQ multiplex PCR; TCRdb has only the in-frame clones, and not every one. The sample holds approximately 4,000 clones; about 80% are singletons and the top ten take approximately 4.6%. Sequenced: CD4+ T cells from synovial fluid. These TCRs come from a human donor with juvenile idiopathic arthritis.

The J gene is TRBJ2-7, the V gene TRBV28, with TRBD1 matching 9 bases. After removal of 9 bases from V and 7 bases from J, the junction contained 10 bases not matched to a gene. This CDR3 spans 13 amino acids. The germline V gene encodes CDR1 MDHEN and CDR2 SYDVKM. In DNA form, the CDR3 reads TGTGCCAGTCGTGGACAGGGGTCGAGGGAGCAGTACTTC. The encoded protein is CASRGQGSREQYF.

The CDR3 DNA follows: TGTGCCAGCAGTACTTACCGGGACAGAAATAAAAAACTGTTTTTT. This sequence encodes CASSTYRDRNKKLFF. This chain uses TRBV5-4 with TRBJ1-4; 7 bases align to TRBD1. The junction had 13 bases not matched to a gene; V was cut back by 5 bases and J by 9 bases. This CDR3 has 15 residues. Germline values: CDR1 SGHNT, CDR2 YYREEE (reference sequence).

This clone was recorded only once. V usage is TRBV19 and J usage is TRBJ1-1; D gene uncertain. CDR1 is LNHDA and CDR2 is SQIVND in the germline V gene (reference sequence). The CDR3 spans 11 residues. The V end was cut by 5 bases, the J end by 8 bases, with 9 bases between. The CDR3 is CASSSRNEAFF. The CDR3 DNA reads TGTGCCAGTAGTTCGCGGAACGAAGCTTTCTTT.

The chain uses TRBV18 and TRBJ1-2; TRBD1 aligns across 9 bases. The CDR3 is 15 residues long. Germline CDR1 and CDR2: KGHSH and LQKENI. The V segment lost 5 bases and the J segment 1 base; nucleotides outside the gene matches: 5. The CDR3 loop reads CASSSTGGSNYGYTF. The CDR3 nucleotides are TGTGCCAGCTCATCGACAGGGGGTAGTAACTATGGCTACACCTTC.

The chain links TRBV5-1 to TRBJ1-2, with 9 positions matching TRBD1. V shed 0 bases, J shed 7 bases, and the junction held 7 bases outside the gene matches. The germline V gene has CDR1 SGHRS and CDR2 YFSETQ. There are 15 residues in the CDR3. In DNA, the CDR3 is TGCGCCAGCAGCTTGGGGGAACAGGGGGCGACTGGCTACACCTTC. Encoded protein: CASSLGEQGATGYTF.

The V call is TRBV5-1, the J call TRBJ2-5; D perhaps matches TRBD2 (5 bases). Trimming cost V 4 bases and J 2 bases, with 15 bases left between them. Looked up from germline, CDR1 is SGHRS and CDR2 is YFSETQ. CDR3 size: 15 residues. CDR3 sequence reads: CASSLGGVPQETQYF. The CDR3 DNA is TGCGCCAGCAGCCTAGGAGGAGTTCCGCAAGAGACCCAGTACTTC.

This clone was detected once. The chain is built from TRBV6-1 and TRBJ2-3, with D possibly matching TRBD2 (5 bases). Looked up from germline, CDR1 is MNHNS and CDR2 is SASEGT. The germline V and J ends were trimmed by 3 bases and 7 bases, with 14 bases remaining between them. CDR3 length: 14 amino acids. This CDR3 reads CASSDLAALNTQYF. CDR3 nucleotide sequence: TGTGCCAGCAGTGACCTAGCTGCTCTGAATACGCAGTATTTT.

The rearrangement uses TRBV7-6 and TRBJ1-1; perhaps TRBD1 as D (6 bases). The V gene lost 6 bases and the J gene lost 5 bases, with 16 bases spanning the gap. CDR1 and CDR2 from the germline V gene are SGHVS and FNYEAQ. This CDR3 region has 14 residues. The CDR3 sequence: CASRLGGGGTEAFF. Here the CDR3 DNA reads TGTGCCAGCAGGCTAGGGGGTGGGGGTACTGAAGCTTTCTTT.

The CDR3 sequence is CASSQIGEYF. CDR3 sequence (DNA): TGTGCCAGCAGTCAGATAGGAGAGTACTTC. The V call is TRBV6-4, the J call TRBJ2-7, with D unresolved. Germline V gene lookup returns CDR1 MRHNA and CDR2 SNTAGT. This CDR3 region has 10 residues. V lost 5 bases to trimming and J lost 11 bases, with 10 bases between them.

The V and J genes are TRBV15 and TRBJ2-1; 9 bases are a match to TRBD2. V was pared by 0 bases and J by 5 bases, with 8 bases of the junction left unmatched. The CDR3 length is 17 residues. Germline V gives CDR1 LNHNV, CDR2 YYDKDF (reference sequence). The CDR3 region has the DNA TGTGCCACCAGCAGAGAAGGGGCGGGGGGGATTAACAATGAGCAGTTCTTC. Translation gives CATSREGAGGINNEQFF.

This clone came up a few times. V is TRBV9 and J is TRBJ2-5, with 8 bases fitting TRBD1. This CDR3 contains 14 residues. The V gene's germline CDR1 is SGDLS and CDR2 YYNGEE. The V segment lost 2 bases and the J segment 5 bases; nucleotides outside the gene matches: 5. This CDR3 is CASSVRTGRETQYF. Here the CDR3 DNA reads TGTGCCAGCAGCGTTCGGACAGGGAGGGAGACCCAGTACTTC.

CDR3 sequence reads: CASSVKQTGELFF. DNA for the CDR3: TGTGCCAGCAGCGTCAAACAAACCGGGGAGCTGTTTTTT. This sequence joins TRBV9 and TRBJ2-2; D remains unclear. Germline assignment: CDR1 SGDLS and CDR2 YYNGEE. This CDR3 region has 13 residues. The V end lost 2 bases, the J end lost 5 bases, and 7 bases lay between the germline ends.

The chain is built from TRBV5-1 and TRBJ2-2; no reliable D call. Germline loops: CDR1 SGHRS, CDR2 YFSETQ. The CDR3 length is 15 residues. Trimming took off 1 base at V and 0 bases at J, with 7 bases between the two ends. CDR3 bases: TGCGCCAGCAGCTTGACCACATCGAACACCGGGGAGCTGTTTTTT. Translation gives CASSLTTSNTGELFF.

Only a few counts were recorded for this clone. V and J are TRBV27 and TRBJ1-6, with D possibly being TRBD1 (5 bases). V lost 5 bases, J lost 7 bases, and 15 bases lay in between. CDR3 length: 15 residues. Germline CDR1 is MNHEY and CDR2 is SMNVEV (reference sequence). The CDR3 loop reads CASSRDRGTNSPLHF. The CDR3 DNA reads TGTGCCAGCAGTAGAGACCGGGGGACCAATTCACCCCTCCACTTT.

This rearrangement joins TRBV4-2 to TRBJ2-4, with D maybe TRBD2 (6 bases). Between the trimmed V and J ends, which lost 4 bases and 3 bases, there was a span of 10 bases. This CDR3 region has 14 residues. Germline loops: CDR1 LGHNA, CDR2 YNFKEQ. The CDR3 DNA reads as TGTGCCAGCAGCCCGTCGGAGGGCAAAAACATTCAGTACTTC. Residues: CASSPSEGKNIQYF.